This T cell receptor (beta chain) was identified during a study of molecular identifiers for immune sequencing clone quantification. Looking at the study overall: Split five ways in replicates, RNA from approximately 20,000 or 98,000 naive CD8 cells had four portions sequenced.

The germline V and J ends were trimmed by 8 bases and 2 bases, with 15 bases remaining between them. CDR3 length: 15 residues. Germline-derived CDR1 and CDR2 are MDHEN and SYDVKM. Every naive CD8 library was made from between about 20,000 and 1,000,000 sorted cells with 10%, 30% or 50% RNA. Sorting isolated naive CD8 T cells as CD8+CD4-CCR7+CD45RA+ events. TCRdb processed the PCR reads anew with MiXCR; each CDR3 protein has one entry. The sample lists over 550,000 distinct CDR3 sequences; about 25% were seen once. This receptor was obtained from a human donor in good health. Some libraries in this study had Jurkat cell RNA spiked in. Sequences were obtained from naive CD8+ T cells from blood, with Jurkat cell RNA spiked in. The subset here: FACS-sorted CD8+CD4-CCR7+CD45RA+ naive T cells. The V call is TRBV28, the J call TRBJ2-2, with no clear D. The CDR3 DNA reads as TGTGCCAGCCACGCCCCAGGTACTAACACCGGGGAGCTGTTTTTT. Translation: CASHAPGTNTGELFF.